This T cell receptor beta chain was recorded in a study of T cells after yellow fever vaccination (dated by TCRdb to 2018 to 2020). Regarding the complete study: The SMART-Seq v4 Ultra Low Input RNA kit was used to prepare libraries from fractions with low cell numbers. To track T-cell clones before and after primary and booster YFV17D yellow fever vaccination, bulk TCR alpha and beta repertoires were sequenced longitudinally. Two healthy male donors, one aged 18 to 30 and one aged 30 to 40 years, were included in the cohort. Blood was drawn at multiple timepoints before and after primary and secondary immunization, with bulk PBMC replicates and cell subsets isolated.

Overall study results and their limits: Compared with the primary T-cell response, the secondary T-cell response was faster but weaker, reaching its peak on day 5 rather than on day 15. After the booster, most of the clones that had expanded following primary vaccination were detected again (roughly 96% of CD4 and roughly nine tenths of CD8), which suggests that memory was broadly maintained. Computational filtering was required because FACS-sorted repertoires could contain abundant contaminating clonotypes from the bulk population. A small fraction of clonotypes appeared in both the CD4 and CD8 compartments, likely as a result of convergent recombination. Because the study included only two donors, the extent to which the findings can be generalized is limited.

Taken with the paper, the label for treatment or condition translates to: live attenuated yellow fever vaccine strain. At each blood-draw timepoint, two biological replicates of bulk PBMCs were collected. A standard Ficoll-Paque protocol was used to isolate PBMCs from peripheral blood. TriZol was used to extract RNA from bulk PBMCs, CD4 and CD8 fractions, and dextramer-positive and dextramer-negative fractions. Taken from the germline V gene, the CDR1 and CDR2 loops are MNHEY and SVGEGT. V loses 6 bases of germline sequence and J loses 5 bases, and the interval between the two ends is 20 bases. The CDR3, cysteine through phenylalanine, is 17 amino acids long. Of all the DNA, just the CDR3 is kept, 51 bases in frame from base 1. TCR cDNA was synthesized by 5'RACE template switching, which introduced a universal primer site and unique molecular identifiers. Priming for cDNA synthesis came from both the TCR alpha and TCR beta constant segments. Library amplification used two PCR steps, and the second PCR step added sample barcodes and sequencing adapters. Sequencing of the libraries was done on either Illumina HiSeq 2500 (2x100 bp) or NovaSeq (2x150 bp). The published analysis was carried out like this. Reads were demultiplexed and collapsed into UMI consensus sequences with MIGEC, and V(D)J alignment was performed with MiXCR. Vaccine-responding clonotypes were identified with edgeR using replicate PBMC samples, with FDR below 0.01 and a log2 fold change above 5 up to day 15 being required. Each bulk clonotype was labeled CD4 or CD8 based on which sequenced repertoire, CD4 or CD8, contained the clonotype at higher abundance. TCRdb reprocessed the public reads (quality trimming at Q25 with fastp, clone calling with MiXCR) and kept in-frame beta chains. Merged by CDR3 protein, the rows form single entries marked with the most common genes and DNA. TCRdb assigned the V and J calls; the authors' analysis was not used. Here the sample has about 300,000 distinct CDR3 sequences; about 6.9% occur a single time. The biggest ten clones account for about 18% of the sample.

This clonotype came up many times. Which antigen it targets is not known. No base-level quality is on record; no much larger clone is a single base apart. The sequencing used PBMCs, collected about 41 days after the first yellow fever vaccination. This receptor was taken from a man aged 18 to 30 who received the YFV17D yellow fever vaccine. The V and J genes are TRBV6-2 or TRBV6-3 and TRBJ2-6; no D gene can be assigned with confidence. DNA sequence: TGTGCCAGCAGATCCCGGGCCCCCCAGCGTTGGGCCAACGTCCTGACTTTC. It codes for CASRSRAPQRWANVLTF.